The 10 T cell receptor beta chains in this list originate from one sample, sequenced in a study of CD8 T cells in Susac syndrome. Reverse transcription of about 0.5 to 1 ug RNA used random hexamers. TCRdb re-derived calls from the immunoSEQ multiplex PCR reads in MiXCR, one entry per CDR3 protein. The table lists 250,000 to 300,000 distinct CDR3 sequences, approximately 85% of them singletons. Sequenced input: CD8+ T cells from PBMCs. These receptors were obtained from a human donor with multiple sclerosis.

The V and J genes are TRBV9 and TRBJ2-1; TRBD2 might be the D (6 bases). CDR1 is SGDLS and CDR2 is YYNGEE in the germline V gene. The CDR3 has 15 amino acids. The V and J ends lost 0 bases and 3 bases respectively, with 10 bases between them. The CDR3 here is CASSVVVSGYNEQFF. In nucleotides, the CDR3 is TGTGCCAGCAGCGTAGTGGTTAGCGGCTACAATGAGCAGTTCTTC. Combining the CDR3 with reference TRBV9 and TRBJ2-1 gives the whole variable domain DSGVTQTPKHLITATGQRVTLRCSPRSGDLSVYWYQQSLDQGLQFLIQYYNGEERAKGNILERFSAQQFPDLHSELNLSSLELGDSALYFCASSVVVSGYNEQFFGPGTRLTVL.

The rearrangement uses TRBV25-1 and TRBJ2-7; weak D call: TRBD2 (7 bases). The CDR3 runs to 14 residues. The germline V gene encodes CDR1 MGHDK and CDR2 SYGVNS. V dropped 4 bases and J dropped 2 bases, with 12 bases sitting between them. CDR3 nucleotides: TGTGCCAGCAGTGTGGGGGGGGCACCCTACGAGCAGTACTTC. Its protein product is CASSVGGAPYEQYF.

The chain joins TRBV27 to TRBJ1-1; no clear D gene. The germline V gene has CDR1 MNHEY and CDR2 SMNVEV (reference sequence). V was shortened by 5 bases and J by 6 bases, with 10 bases between the two germline ends. CDR3 length equals 12 residues. CDR3 coding DNA: TGTGCCAGCAGTCCTCCGGGGTCTGAAGCTTTCTTT. It translates to CASSPPGSEAFF.

The genes are TRBV12-3 or TRBV12-4 and TRBJ1-5; TRBD1 aligns across 7 bases. CDR3 length equals 15 residues. Trimming removed 7 bases from V and 0 bases from J; junction bases left unmatched: 6. The CDR3 region is CASTGTDYSNQPQHF. In DNA form, the CDR3 reads TGTGCCAGCACAGGGACAGACTATAGCAATCAGCCCCAGCATTTT.

This chain's CDR3 is CASSQEFGYQPQHF. CDR3 bases: TGCGCCAGCAGCCAAGAGTTCGGGTATCAGCCCCAGCATTTT. The chain joins TRBV4-3 to TRBJ1-5; D is ambiguous. Between the trimmed V and J ends, which lost 0 bases and 5 bases, there was a span of 8 bases. CDR1 is LGHNA and CDR2 is YSLEER in the germline V gene. The CDR3 has 14 residues.

The rearrangement joins TRBV10-3 to TRBJ2-1; TRBD2 matches 10 bases. Germline CDR1 reads ENHRY; CDR2 reads SYGVKD. The trim removed 2 bases at V and 8 bases at J, leaving 12 bases unmatched. CDR3 length equals 17 residues. CDR3 DNA sequence: TGTGCCATCAGTGAGGGTGACGGACTAGCGGATGTGGATGAGCAGTTCTTC. It yields the protein CAISEGDGLADVDEQFF.

This clonotype was seen just once. The rearrangement joins TRBV4-3 to TRBJ2-3, with unresolved D. Deletions cut 4 bases from V and 1 base from J, with 12 bases between. The CDR3 has 15 residues. Germline V lookup: CDR1 LGHNA, CDR2 YSLEER. CDR3 sequence: CASSPDDLGTDTQYF. CDR3 DNA: TGCGCCAGCAGCCCAGACGACCTGGGCACAGATACGCAGTATTTT.

The rearrangement links TRBV7-2 to TRBJ2-7; TRBD2 matches at 10 bases. The J segment lost 4 bases and the V segment lost 6 bases, leaving 9 bases of the junction unmatched. From germline, CDR1 is SGHTA and CDR2 FQGNSA. This CDR3 has 15 residues. CDR3 residues: CASRQGLAADYEQYF. DNA for the CDR3: TGTGCCAGCAGGCAAGGACTAGCGGCAGATTACGAGCAGTACTTC.

The V and J genes are TRBV20-1 and TRBJ2-7, with D tentatively TRBD2 (5 bases). Trimming pared 2 bases from V and 0 bases from J, leaving 8 bases between. From germline, CDR1 is DFQATT and CDR2 SNEGSKA (reference sequence). This CDR3 is built from 13 residues. CDR3 loop: CSARTGNSYEQYF. The CDR3 nucleotides are TGCAGTGCTAGAACGGGGAACTCCTACGAGCAGTACTTC.

The rearrangement links TRBV28 to TRBJ2-7; TRBD2 agrees at 14 bases. CDR1 is MDHEN, CDR2 SYDVKM, per germline. CDR3 size: 15 residues. Trimming took 6 bases from V and 4 from J; bases not matched to a gene: 5. The DNA of the CDR3 is TGTGCCAGCAGGGGGACTAGCGGGAGAGTATACGAGCAGTACTTC. It codes for CASRGTSGRVYEQYF.